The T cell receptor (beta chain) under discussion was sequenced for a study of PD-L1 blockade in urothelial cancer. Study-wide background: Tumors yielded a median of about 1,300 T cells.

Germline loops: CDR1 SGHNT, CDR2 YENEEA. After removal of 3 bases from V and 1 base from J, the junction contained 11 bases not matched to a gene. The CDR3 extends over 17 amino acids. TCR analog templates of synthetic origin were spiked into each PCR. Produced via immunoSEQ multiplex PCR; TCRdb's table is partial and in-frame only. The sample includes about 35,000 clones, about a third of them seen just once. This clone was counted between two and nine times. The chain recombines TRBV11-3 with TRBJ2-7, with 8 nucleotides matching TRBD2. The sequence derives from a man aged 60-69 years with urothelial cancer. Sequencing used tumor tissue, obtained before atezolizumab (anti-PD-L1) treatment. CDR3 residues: CASSLVGGATASYEQYF. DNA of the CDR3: TGTGCCAGCAGCTTGGTCGGGGGGGCGACTGCGTCCTACGAGCAGTACTTC.